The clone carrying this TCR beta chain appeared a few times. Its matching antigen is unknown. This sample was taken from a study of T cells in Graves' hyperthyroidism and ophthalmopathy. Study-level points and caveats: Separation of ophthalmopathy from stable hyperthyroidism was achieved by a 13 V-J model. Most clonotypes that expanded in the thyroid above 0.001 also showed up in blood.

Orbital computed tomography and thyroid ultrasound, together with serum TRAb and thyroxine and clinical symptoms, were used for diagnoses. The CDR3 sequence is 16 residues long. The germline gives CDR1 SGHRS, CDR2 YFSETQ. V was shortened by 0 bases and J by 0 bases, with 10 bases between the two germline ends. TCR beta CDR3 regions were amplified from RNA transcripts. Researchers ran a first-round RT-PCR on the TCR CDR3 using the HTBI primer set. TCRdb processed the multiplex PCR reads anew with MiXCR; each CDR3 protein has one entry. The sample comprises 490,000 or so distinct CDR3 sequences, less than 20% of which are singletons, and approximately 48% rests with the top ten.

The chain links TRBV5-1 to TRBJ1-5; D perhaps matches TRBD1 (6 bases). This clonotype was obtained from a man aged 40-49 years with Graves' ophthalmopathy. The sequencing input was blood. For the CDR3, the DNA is TGCGCCAGCAGCTTGGAAGGGGGGGATAGCAATCAGCCCCAGCATTTT. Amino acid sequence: CASSLEGGDSNQPQHF.